The 27 T cell receptor beta chains below come from one sample, sequenced in a study of blood T cells in healthy people across ages. Using a J-beta primer mix together with a sample-barcoded 5' primer, a second PCR was run for roughly 6 to 11 cycles. MiXCR, run by TCRdb on the 5' RACE reads, gives a single entry per CDR3 protein. This sample has 950,000 to 1,200,000 distinct CDR3 sequences; 30% to 40% occur once, and the top ten carry 10% to 15%. Sequenced: blood. The receptors originated from a man between 18 and 35 years old in good health.

In this sample, this clonotype turned up a few times. The chain links TRBV7-2 to TRBJ2-7, with D perhaps assigned TRBD1 or TRBD2 (5 bases each). Germline CDR1 and CDR2: SGHTA and FQGNSA. This CDR3 region has 16 residues. V was cut by 2 bases and J by 4 bases, with 18 bases left in between. Here the CDR3 reads CASSLLRVDSPYEQYF. The CDR3 nucleotides read TGTGCCAGCAGCTTACTGCGGGTAGACAGTCCTTACGAGCAGTACTTC.

This clonotype was detected a few times. In nucleotides, the CDR3 is TGTGCCAGCAGCTCATACCGACAGGGTCAAGAGACCCAGTACTTC. It codes for CASSSYRQGQETQYF. The chain recombines TRBV7-2 with TRBJ2-5; TRBD1 matches at 7 bases. V trimming: 4 bases; J trimming: 2 bases; junction bases outside the gene matches: 7. The CDR3 extends over 15 amino acids. From germline, CDR1 is SGHTA and CDR2 FQGNSA.

This clonotype was detected a few times. The chain recombines TRBV5-1 with TRBJ2-3; D gene uncertain. The CDR3 consists of 18 residues. Germline CDR1 SGHRS, CDR2 YFSETQ. Trimming cost V 0 bases and J 0 bases, with 17 bases left between them. CDR3 in DNA: TGCGCCAGCAGCTTGGCAAGGCAGCCTAGAACTAGCACAGATACGCAGTATTTT. Translated, it gives CASSLARQPRTSTDTQYF.

This clonotype was recorded at least ten times. The chain has TRBV24-1 and TRBJ2-3, with 9 bases fitting TRBD2. The CDR3 spans 16 residues. V was pared by 3 bases and J by 2 bases, with 5 bases of the junction left unmatched. Germline V lookup: CDR1 KGHDR, CDR2 SFDVKD. CDR3 DNA: TGTGCCACCAGTGATCCTGAGCGGGGGGCCACAGATACGCAGTATTTT. It codes for CATSDPERGATDTQYF.

This clonotype was observed once. This clone may be a read error of a much larger clone one base away. This chain links TRBV7-2 with TRBJ1-2; D not resolved. CDR1 is SGHTA, CDR2 FQGNSA, per germline. There are 15 residues in the CDR3. CDR3 sequence reads: CASSLGESETYGCTF. The DNA for the CDR3 is TGTGCCAGCAGCTTAGGAGAATCCGAGACCTATGGCTGCACCTTC.

J is TRBJ2-5 and V is TRBV6-2 or TRBV6-3; D possibly corresponds to TRBD2 (5 bases). The CDR3 is 14 amino acids. The germline V gene encodes CDR1 MNHEY and CDR2 SVGEGT. The V gene lost 0 bases and the J gene lost 3 bases, with 8 bases spanning the gap. The CDR3 region has the DNA TGTGCCAGCAGTTACTCGACTAATGAAGAGACCCAGTACTTC. Protein product: CASSYSTNEETQYF.

This clonotype was counted between two and nine times. This chain links TRBV4-1 with TRBJ2-3; maybe TRBD1 (6 bases). The CDR3 is 16 amino acids. V was trimmed by 3 bases and J by 3 bases, leaving 16 bases between them. From germline, CDR1 is MGHRA and CDR2 YSYEKL. The CDR3 reads CASSQGAFRGTDTQYF. As DNA, the CDR3 is TGCGCCAGCAGCCAGGGGGCTTTCCGCGGAACAGATACGCAGTATTTT.

This clonotype came up a few times. J is TRBJ2-4 and V is TRBV9; the D is unclear. This CDR3 is built from 13 residues. The V end was cut by 0 bases, the J end by 6 bases, with 7 bases between. Germline CDR1 is SGDLS and CDR2 is YYNGEE. This CDR3 is CASSVGKGNIQYF. CDR3 DNA: TGTGCCAGCAGCGTAGGCAAGGGAAACATTCAGTACTTC. Together with reference TRBV9 and TRBJ2-4, the CDR3 gives the full variable domain: DSGVTQTPKHLITATGQRVTLRCSPRSGDLSVYWYQQSLDQGLQFLIQYYNGEERAKGNILERFSAQQFPDLHSELNLSSLELGDSALYFCASSVGKGNIQYFGAGTRLSVL.

The V and J genes are TRBV11-2 and TRBJ1-1, with 8 bases that match TRBD1. The CDR3 totals 15 residues. The J segment lost 4 bases and the V segment lost 2 bases, leaving 6 bases of the junction unmatched. From germline, CDR1 is SGHAT and CDR2 FQNNGV. The CDR3 DNA reads as TGTGCCAGCAGCTTACGGCAGGGGGCATTCACTGAAGCTTTCTTT. Amino acid sequence: CASSLRQGAFTEAFF.

The V gene is TRBV7-2, the J gene TRBJ2-7; 11 bases align to TRBD2. Germline CDR1 is SGHTA and CDR2 is FQGNSA. The CDR3 spans 15 residues. Germline trimming cut 1 base from V and 7 bases from J; bases unmatched to any gene: 6. CDR3 nucleotides: TGTGCCAGCAGCTTAGTAGCGGGGGGGCCGACTGAGCAGTACTTC. Protein: CASSLVAGGPTEQYF.

V and J are TRBV29-1 and TRBJ2-1; D possibly corresponds to TRBD2 (6 bases). The CDR3 runs 17 residues. Trimming pared 2 bases from V and 0 bases from J, leaving 17 bases between. CDR1 is SQVTM, CDR2 ANQGSEA, per germline. The CDR3 bases are TGCAGCGTTGAAAGGAGGGGCAGGTTTTCCTCCTACAATGAGCAGTTCTTC. The encoded protein is CSVERRGRFSSYNEQFF.

The chain has TRBV4-3 and TRBJ2-1, with TRBD1 identical over 9 bases. CDR3 length equals 14 residues. The germline V gene encodes CDR1 LGHNA and CDR2 YSLEER. The junction had 4 bases not matched to a gene; V was cut back by 1 base and J by 9 bases. In DNA form, the CDR3 reads TGCGCCAGCAGCCAAGTTAGGACAGGGGTTGAGCAGTTCTTC. This sequence encodes CASSQVRTGVEQFF.

J is TRBJ1-2 and V is TRBV20-1; D call uncertain. Trimming shortened V by 0 bases and J by 4 bases, and 15 bases separated the two germline ends. The CDR3 is 15 residues long. Germline V gene lookup returns CDR1 DFQATT and CDR2 SNEGSKA (reference sequence). The CDR3, as DNA: TGCAGTGCTAGAGATACTGGGAAGTGGAGCTATGGCTACACCTTC. This translates into CSARDTGKWSYGYTF.

This clonotype was seen only a few times. The genes are TRBV3-1 and TRBJ2-3; the D call may be TRBD1 or TRBD2 (5 bases each). V dropped 1 base and J dropped 3 bases, with 17 bases sitting between them. This CDR3 is built from 17 residues. Germline CDR1 reads LGHDT; CDR2 reads YNNKEL (reference sequence). As DNA, the CDR3 is TGTGCCAGCAGCCAAGCTGGTACGGGGCTGTCAACAGATACGCAGTATTTT. It codes for CASSQAGTGLSTDTQYF.

This clonotype was counted only a few times. J is TRBJ2-3 and V is TRBV12-5, with D possibly being TRBD1 (6 bases). Germline CDR1 and CDR2: LGHNT and FRNRAP. The V and J ends lost 6 bases and 3 bases respectively, with 13 bases between them. This CDR3 region has 14 residues. The CDR3 loop reads CASGLTGTTDTQYF. CDR3 DNA sequence: TGTGCTAGTGGCCTGACCGGGACAACAGATACGCAGTATTTT.

This clonotype was seen a single time. A much more abundant neighbour one base away suggests this may be a read error. The V and J genes are TRBV10-3 and TRBJ2-5; TRBD1 or TRBD2 may be the D gene (5 bases each). The J call may not be correct, given that the DNA end is closer to TRBJ2-1. CDR3 length: 13 residues. CDR1 is ENHRY, CDR2 SYGVKD, per germline. In nucleotides, the CDR3 is TGTGCCAGCAGTGGGGGTGAAGCGGAGAACCAGTTCTTC. This codes for CASSGGEAENQFF.

CDR3 nucleotide sequence: TGTGCCAGCAGCCCCAGGGCTAGCGGGGGGGCCGGAGATACGCAGTATTTT. Translated, it gives CASSPRASGGAGDTQYF. This sequence joins TRBV7-9 and TRBJ2-3; 12 bases match TRBD2. The V and J ends lost 5 bases and 5 bases, in that order; junction bases with no gene match: 11. CDR3 length: 17 amino acids. From germline, CDR1 is SEHNR and CDR2 FQNEAQ (reference sequence).

The chain links TRBV5-1 to TRBJ2-1; the D gene is possibly TRBD1 (6 bases). Matching the DNA end better, TRBJ2-7 makes the J call doubtful. CDR1 SGHRS and CDR2 YFSETQ come from the germline V gene. CDR3 size: 16 residues. CDR3 protein: CASSGGQKDSYNEQYF. In DNA form, the CDR3 reads TGCGCCAGCAGCGGCGGACAGAAGGACTCCTACAATGAGCAGTACTTC.

The table lists this clonotype with a few counts. V gene TRBV5-1 combines with J gene TRBJ1-1; 10 bases fit TRBD1. The CDR3 is 17 amino acids. Germline V gives CDR1 SGHRS, CDR2 YFSETQ. Trimming at V came to 0 bases and at J to 0 bases, leaving 5 bases not matched to a gene. CDR3: CASSLAGQGGLNTEAFF. CDR3 nucleotides: TGCGCCAGCAGCTTGGCAGGACAGGGGGGATTGAACACTGAAGCTTTCTTT.

The V gene is TRBV20-1, the J gene TRBJ1-1; 7 bases fit TRBD1. This CDR3 is built from 14 residues. The germline gives CDR1 DFQATT, CDR2 SNEGSKA (reference sequence). Unmatched junction bases numbered 11, after V lost 6 bases and J lost 4 bases. The CDR3 reads CSANPGQTLTEAFF. CDR3 sequence (DNA): TGCAGTGCCAATCCGGGACAGACCCTCACTGAAGCTTTCTTT.

The rearrangement joins TRBV20-1 to TRBJ2-1; the D gene is possibly TRBD2 (6 bases). From germline, CDR1 is DFQATT and CDR2 SNEGSKA (reference sequence). The CDR3 loop spans 13 amino acids. Trimming shortened V by 3 bases and J by 4 bases, and 10 bases separated the two germline ends. The CDR3 DNA sequence: TGCAGTGCTAGGGGGGAGGAATACAATGAGCAGTTCTTC. Amino acid sequence: CSARGEEYNEQFF.

This clonotype was recorded a few times. The DNA of the CDR3 is TGTGCCAGCAGTCTTCTTCTGACCGCCACCTATGGCTACACCTTC. Translation gives CASSLLLTATYGYTF. The V call is TRBV7-9, the J call TRBJ1-2; D remains ambiguous. The CDR3 extends over 15 amino acids. Trimming stripped 6 bases from V and 4 bases from J, with 18 bases between. Germline V CDR1 and CDR2: SEHNR, FQNEAQ (reference sequence).

This clonotype was found a few times. The chain employs TRBV7-2 and TRBJ2-7, with D possibly TRBD1 on 5 matching bases. Germline V gives CDR1 SGHTA, CDR2 FQGNSA. V shed 3 bases and J shed 6 bases, with 9 bases lying between them. CDR3 length: 12 amino acids. CDR3 bases: TGTGCCAGCAGCTTTTCAGGGTTCGAGCAGTACTTC. Encoded protein: CASSFSGFEQYF.

The chain is built from TRBV6-6 and TRBJ1-2; D remains unclear. V lost 2 bases to trimming and J lost 6 bases, with 7 bases between them. Per the germline V gene, CDR1 is MNHNY and CDR2 is SVGAGI (reference sequence). This CDR3 contains 12 residues. DNA of the CDR3: TGTGCCAGCAGTTACGATCCCCATGGCTACACCTTC. Residues: CASSYDPHGYTF.

This clonotype has just one count. A clone one base away is much larger, so this may be a read error. V gene TRBV20-1 combines with J gene TRBJ1-1, with D possibly being TRBD1 (5 bases). This CDR3 region has 15 residues. Germline V gene data show CDR1 as DFQATT and CDR2 as SNEGSKA (reference sequence). Trimming stripped 3 bases from V and 3 bases from J, with 17 bases between. The CDR3 loop is CSASGAMAVDTEAFF. DNA for the CDR3: TGCAGTGCTAGTGGGGCCATGGCTGTGGACACTGAAGCTTTCTTT.

The J gene is TRBJ1-2, the V gene TRBV4-1, with a possible D match to TRBD1 (6 bases). This CDR3 is built from 19 residues. V lost 0 bases, J lost 2 bases, and 22 bases lay in between. Looked up from germline, CDR1 is MGHRA and CDR2 is YSYEKL. The CDR3 loop is CASSQDRLYFTGLNYGYTF. CDR3 sequence (DNA): TGCGCCAGCAGCCAAGATCGTCTTTATTTCACAGGGCTAAACTATGGCTACACCTTC.

Remarks on this clonotype: A junction end diverges from the germline sequence, so it may reflect a read error. CDR3 sequence: CAGSIQGLSYGYTF. The CDR3 DNA sequence: TGTGCCGGCAGTATCCAGGGATTGTCCTATGGCTACACCTTC. The genes are TRBV2 and TRBJ1-2; a weak D match, TRBD1 (5 bases). This CDR3 has 14 residues. Per germline, CDR1 SNHLY and CDR2 FYNNEI.